The T cell receptor (beta chain) described here comes from a study of T cells in Graves' hyperthyroidism and ophthalmopathy. Overall study findings and caveats: Most thyroid clonotypes with frequency above 0.001 were detected in blood.

This clonotype was detected ten times or more. Its cognate antigen is unknown. Amplified TCR beta CDR3 regions came from RNA transcripts. When the TCR CDR3 underwent first-round RT-PCR, the HTBI primer set was used. A single record per CDR3 protein comes from TCRdb applying MiXCR to the multiplex PCR reads. The data show some 500,000 distinct CDR3 sequences, about 15% seen once. A lack of ophthalmopathy progression within 18 months defined stable Graves' hyperthyroidism. PBMCs were collected from a roughly 9.7 ml volume of fresh peripheral blood. This TCR came from a woman between 18 and 30 years old with Graves' hyperthyroidism. Material: blood.

The CDR3 sequence is CASSLTGIGYNEQFF. DNA of the CDR3: TGTGCCAGCAGCCTGACAGGGATAGGCTACAATGAGCAGTTCTTC. The rearrangement links TRBV7-3 to TRBJ2-1, with 7 bases lining up with TRBD1. V lost 5 bases to trimming and J lost 3 bases; unmatched junction nucleotides: 7. Looked up from germline, CDR1 is SGHTA and CDR2 is FQGTGA. This CDR3 has 15 amino acids.